This TCR beta chain was sequenced for a study of blood T cell repertoires in COVID-19. Study-level information: Specimens from acute and convalescent COVID-19 originated in the United States, Italy and Spain. Sample material is recorded as cDNA or gDNA derived from T cells, B-cell-depleted T cells, or PBMCs.

Trimming removed 6 bases from V and 1 base from J, with 15 bases in between. The CDR3 runs 16 residues. CDR1 is MNHEY and CDR2 is SMNVEV in the germline V gene (reference sequence). Authors' data handling: Estimation of nucleated cell counts relied on the amplification of reference gene primers. Clones were sequenced by immunoSEQ multiplex PCR, and TCRdb holds only the in-frame ones, with some missing. V and J calls and clone size are given by that table; D and trimming were obtained from the DNA. The data show more than 200,000 clones, around 87% seen once. Grouping used clinical history reported by participants in a survey and questionnaire.

The sequence came from a woman aged 25 to 39 with acute COVID-19. Sequenced material: PBMCs or T cells enriched from blood (not recorded which). V usage is TRBV27 and J usage is TRBJ2-2, with D maybe TRBD2 (5 bases). The CDR3 reads CASSVSAVMNTGELFF. The CDR3 nucleotides read TGTGCCAGCAGCGTGTCAGCGGTAATGAACACCGGGGAGCTGTTTTTT.